This T cell receptor (beta chain) was profiled in a study of control samples from healthy donors and cancer patients. The CDR3 is 13 residues long. CDR1 is SGHNT and CDR2 is YYREEE in the germline V gene (reference sequence). V lost 1 base and J 2 bases, leaving 6 bases between the germline ends. This clone has a single count. This table comes from immunoSEQ multiplex PCR, and its TCRdb copy is limited to in-frame clones, with some not included. The sample includes about 110,000 clones, approximately 82% of them seen just once. Sequencing was carried out using blood. The genes are TRBV5-4 and TRBJ1-2; unclear D gene. The source is a man in his late teens or twenties in good health. The CDR3 loop is CASSLRSNYGYTF. The CDR3 DNA reads TGTGCCAGCAGCTTGAGATCAAACTATGGCTACACCTTC.